Below, 5 T cell receptor beta chains from the same sample are listed, as sequenced in a study of regulatory T cells in long-lasting Graves disease. According to the study, TCR beta libraries were built with iRepertoire HTBI primers and CDR3-region Arm-PCR. TCRdb reanalysed the multiplex PCR reads using MiXCR and keeps one entry per CDR3 protein. The sample includes about 470,000 distinct CDR3 sequences, around 21% of them seen just once. Time point denoted: persistent/refractory GD, antithyroid drugs over 5 years with positive TRAb. PBMCs were the source of the RNA used for TCR sequencing. The source was peripheral blood mononuclear cells (PBMCs), collected when the disease was refractory, from a patient treated with antithyroid drugs. The receptors shown here come from a female donor with Graves disease.

This clonotype showed up many times. V is TRBV12-3 or TRBV12-4 and J is TRBJ1-1; D unclear. V lost 1 base and J 0 bases, leaving 3 bases between the germline ends. This CDR3 comprises 13 residues. The CDR3 nucleotides read TGTGCCAGCAGTTTAGTACTGAACACTGAAGCTTTCTTT. This encodes CASSLVLNTEAFF.

A word on this clonotype: Just one base apart from a much larger clone, this may be a read error. The chain recombines TRBV27 with TRBJ1-6, with D uncertain. The CDR3 sequence is 12 residues long. Germline CDR1 is MNHEY and CDR2 is SMNVEV (reference sequence). The CDR3 sequence: CARSLLRSPLHF. For the CDR3, the DNA is TGTGCCCGCAGTTTGTTGAGGTCACCCCTCCACTTT.

This clonotype was detected only a few times. The V gene is TRBV11-3, the J gene TRBJ1-5; 8 nucleotides agree with TRBD1. V lost 0 bases, J lost 0 bases, and 7 bases stayed unmatched. The CDR3 totals 18 residues. Looked up from germline, CDR1 is SGHNT and CDR2 is YENEEA. The chain's CDR3 is CASSLEPDRGHSNQPQHF. The CDR3 coding sequence is TGTGCCAGCAGCTTAGAACCCGACAGGGGCCATAGCAATCAGCCCCAGCATTTT.

This clonotype was counted at least ten times. The chain joins TRBV14 to TRBJ1-1; unclear D gene. The CDR3 is 14 amino acids. The V gene's germline CDR1 is SGHDN and CDR2 FVKESK. Deletions cut 0 bases from V and 5 bases from J, with 10 bases between. The CDR3 sequence: CASSQDLDPTEAFF. The CDR3, as DNA: TGTGCCAGCAGCCAAGATCTTGACCCGACTGAAGCTTTCTTT.

This clonotype came up many times. The chain has TRBV14 and TRBJ2-5; D is undetermined. The germline V and J ends were trimmed by 0 bases and 1 base, with 9 bases remaining between them. Per germline, CDR1 SGHDN and CDR2 FVKESK. This CDR3 region has 15 residues. The chain's CDR3 is CASSQDPSSQETQYF. The CDR3, as DNA: TGTGCCAGCAGCCAAGATCCCTCTTCCCAAGAGACCCAGTACTTC.